This TCR beta chain originates from a study of human T cells and chemical hapten exposure. This clonotype was found a few times. As originally analysed: Per sample, the median was approximately 96,000 TCRs, with values from around 25,000 to 690,000. TCRdb passed the RACE reads through MiXCR, listing each CDR3 protein once. It is TCRdb's table, rather than the study itself, that gives the V and J calls and clone size. Here the sample spans roughly 120,000 distinct CDR3 sequences, about a tenth being singletons. After removal of 8 bases from V and 8 bases from J, the junction contained 11 bases not matched to a gene. The CDR3 is made up of 14 amino acids. Germline CDR1 reads DFQATT; CDR2 reads SNEGSKA (reference sequence). Time point in this sample: patch test 2, 6 weeks after DPC sensitization. Treatment: therapeutic diphenylcyclopropenone sensitization with weekly scalp DPC. Phlebotomy was performed prior to application of every patch test.

Sequenced here: whole blood, sampled in connection with sensitization to the hapten diphenylcyclopropenone (DPC). The V call is TRBV20-1, the J call TRBJ1-6; 8 bases map to TRBD1. This receptor was taken from a woman aged 40 to 50 with alopecia areata. Some clones in this sample may be carry-over from other donors' samples. CDR3 loop: CSLPGQVPDSPLHF. Written as DNA, the CDR3 is TGCAGTCTACCGGGACAGGTCCCCGATTCACCCCTCCACTTT.